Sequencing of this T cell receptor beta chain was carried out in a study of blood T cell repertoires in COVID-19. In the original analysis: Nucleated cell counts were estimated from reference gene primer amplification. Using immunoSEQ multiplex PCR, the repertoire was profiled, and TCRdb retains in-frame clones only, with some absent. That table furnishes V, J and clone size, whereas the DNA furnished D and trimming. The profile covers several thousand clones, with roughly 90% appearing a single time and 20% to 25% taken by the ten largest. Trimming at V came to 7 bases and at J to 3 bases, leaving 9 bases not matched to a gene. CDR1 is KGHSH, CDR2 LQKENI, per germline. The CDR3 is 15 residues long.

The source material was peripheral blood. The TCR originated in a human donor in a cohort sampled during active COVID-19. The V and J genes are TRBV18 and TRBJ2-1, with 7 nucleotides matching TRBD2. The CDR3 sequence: CASLPTGGGYNEQFF. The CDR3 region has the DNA TGTGCCAGCTTACCTACTGGCGGGGGCTACAATGAGCAGTTCTTC.